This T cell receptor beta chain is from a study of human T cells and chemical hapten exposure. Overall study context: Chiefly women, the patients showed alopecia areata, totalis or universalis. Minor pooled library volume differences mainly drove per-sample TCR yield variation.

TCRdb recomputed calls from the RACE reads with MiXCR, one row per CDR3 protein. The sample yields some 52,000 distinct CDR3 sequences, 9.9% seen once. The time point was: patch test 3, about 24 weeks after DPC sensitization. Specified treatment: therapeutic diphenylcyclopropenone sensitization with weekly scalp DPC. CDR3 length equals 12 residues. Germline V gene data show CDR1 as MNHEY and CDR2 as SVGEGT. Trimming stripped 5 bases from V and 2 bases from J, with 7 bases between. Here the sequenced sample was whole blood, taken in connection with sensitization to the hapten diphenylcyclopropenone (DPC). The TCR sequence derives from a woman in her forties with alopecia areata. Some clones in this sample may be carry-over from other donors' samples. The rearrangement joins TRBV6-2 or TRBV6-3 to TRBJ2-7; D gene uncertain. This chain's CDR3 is CASSNLPYEQYF. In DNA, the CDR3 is TGTGCCAGCAGTAACCTCCCCTACGAGCAGTACTTC.